This TCR beta chain comes out of a study of Ad26.COV2.S vaccination and SARS-CoV-2 variants. Overall study: A COV1001 Ad26.COV2.S trial-arm participant provided the sample. Dosing was one shot or two shots 56 days apart.

Stated treatment: approximately 18 received Ad26.COV2.S at low or high dose, single or two shots; about 5 received placebo; per-sample allocation not given. Collection of samples fell on day 63 after the first vaccine or placebo injection. V was pared by 3 bases and J by 4 bases, with 14 bases of the junction left unmatched. The CDR3 length is 18 residues. Germline CDR1 LNHNV, CDR2 YYDKDF (reference sequence). Repertoires were generated with immunoSEQ multiplex PCR, while TCRdb's copy carries only in-frame clones and drops some. This sample yields about 350,000 clones, of which about 85% are seen a single time; 2.5% to 3.5% belongs to the top ten.

The chain employs TRBV15 and TRBJ2-1, with 8 bases that match TRBD2. The sequenced sample was peripheral blood, obtained in a trial of Ad26.COV2.S vaccine versus placebo. This receptor was obtained from a person aged 18-60 years who received the Ad26.COV2.S COVID-19 vaccine or a placebo. CDR3 DNA sequence: TGTGCCACCAGCAGCAGGAACGATCGACCGGGAGGGTACAATGAGCAGTTCTTC. Translated: CATSSRNDRPGGYNEQFF.